Presented here are 24 T cell receptor beta chains from one specimen sequenced in a study of human CD8 memory T cell subsets. Classification as TPEX applied to CCR7+ PD-1+ TIGIT+ early memory CD8+ T cells bearing exhausted-like traits. UMI-labeled 5' RACE generated the TCR beta libraries. Using the 5' RACE reads, TCRdb records one entry per CDR3 protein without DNA. The sample holds thousands of distinct CDR3 sequences. Material for sequencing was CD8+ T cells from PBMCs. The receptors shown here come from a human donor in good health.

This chain joins TRBV5-4 and TRBJ1-2; lacking DNA, the TRBD1 call made by TCRdb goes unchecked. The CDR3 spans 15 residues. CDR1 is SGHNT, CDR2 YYREEE, per germline (reference sequence). The CDR3 here is CASSLAFDSDYGYTF.

The V gene is TRBV6-2 or TRBV6-3, the J gene TRBJ2-1; TCRdb's D call, TRBD2, is unchecked because there is no DNA. CDR1 is MNHEY, CDR2 SVGEGT, per germline. This CDR3 is 14 amino acids long. The CDR3 sequence is CASSYSTSANEQFF.

The chain recombines TRBV9 with TRBJ1-1. CDR1 and CDR2 from the germline V gene are SGDLS and YYNGEE. This CDR3 contains 14 residues. CDR3 loop: CASSVEGTNTEAFF.

The CDR3 protein is CASSPPGSEQYF. The chain has TRBV7-6 and TRBJ2-7; the TCRdb call, TRBD1, lacks DNA for checking. The CDR3 spans 12 residues. Germline V gives CDR1 SGHVS, CDR2 FNYEAQ.

CDR3 sequence: CASSQDYHNEQFF. The chain links TRBV4-3 to TRBJ2-1. Germline V gene sequence: CDR1 LGHNA, CDR2 YSLEER. The CDR3 covers 13 residues.

The chain's CDR3 is CASSPGQGASNEQFF. This chain joins TRBV7-9 and TRBJ2-1; with no DNA, the TCRdb D assignment of TRBD1 cannot be verified. The CDR3 loop spans 15 amino acids. Looked up from germline, CDR1 is SEHNR and CDR2 is FQNEAQ (reference sequence).

The chain uses TRBV24-1 and TRBJ2-5; the D gene TCRdb calls, TRBD1, cannot be checked with no DNA. The germline CDR1 and CDR2 sequences are KGHDR and SFDVKD. This CDR3 has 14 amino acids. CDR3 in amino acids: CATSARGAQETQYF.

The chain combines TRBV9 with TRBJ2-7. Germline loops: CDR1 SGDLS, CDR2 YYNGEE. CDR3 length: 12 residues. CDR3 amino acids: CASGDGDSEQYF.

This chain connects TRBV4-1 to TRBJ2-3; TCRdb's assignment of TRBD2 cannot be checked, as there is no DNA. The CDR3 is made up of 16 amino acids. Germline loops: CDR1 MGHRA, CDR2 YSYEKL. CDR3 in amino acids: CASSQEWGLAGYTQYF.

The chain carries TRBV19 and TRBJ1-2. Germline-derived CDR1 and CDR2 are LNHDA and SQIVND (reference sequence). There are 11 residues in the CDR3. CDR3 amino acids: CASKATYGYTF.

V is TRBV28 and J is TRBJ2-7. Per germline, CDR1 MDHEN and CDR2 SYDVKM. The CDR3 has 13 residues. The CDR3 region is CASSGDGLYEQYF.

The V and J genes are TRBV20-1 and TRBJ2-7. This CDR3 region has 14 residues. Germline values: CDR1 DFQATT, CDR2 SNEGSKA (reference sequence). CDR3 amino acids: CSARDLAGIYEQYF.

This chain connects TRBV4-1 to TRBJ2-7; TCRdb designates TRBD1, a call that cannot be tested without DNA. The CDR3 is made up of 14 amino acids. Germline CDR1 MGHRA, CDR2 YSYEKL. CDR3: CASSHLDRENEQYF.

The chain couples TRBV7-8 to TRBJ2-1; TCRdb gives TRBD1 as the D gene, but with no DNA this cannot be confirmed. CDR3 length: 15 amino acids. Looked up from germline, CDR1 is SGHVS and CDR2 is FQNEAQ. CDR3 in amino acids: CASSLGGGSDNEQFF. Drawing the rest from reference TRBV7-8 and TRBJ2-1, the complete variable domain is GAGVSQSPRYKVAKRGQDVALRCDPISGHVSLFWYQQALGQGPEFLTYFQNEAQLDKSGLPSDRFFAERPEGSVSTLKIQRTQQEDSAVYLCASSLGGGSDNEQFFGPGTRLTVL.

This rearrangement joins TRBV28 to TRBJ2-7; TCRdb indicates TRBD2, and absent DNA this call remains unverified. The CDR3 contains 16 residues. Germline V CDR1 and CDR2: MDHEN, SYDVKM. CDR3 amino acids: CASSTPLAGVAYEQYF.

This CDR3 is CASRGDRGYNEQFF. V is TRBV6-2 or TRBV6-3 and J is TRBJ2-1; TCRdb indicates TRBD1, and absent DNA this call remains unverified. The CDR3 length is 14 residues. Germline V gene sequence: CDR1 MNHEY, CDR2 SVGEGT.

This clonotype counts as medium-sized by frequency. The chain couples TRBV29-1 to TRBJ1-1; the TRBD1 assignment by TCRdb is unverifiable without DNA. Germline V gene lookup returns CDR1 SQVTM and CDR2 ANQGSEA. The CDR3 runs 12 residues. This CDR3 reads CSVEGQTSGAFF. The whole variable domain, filled in from reference TRBV29-1 and TRBJ1-1, reads SAVISQKPSRDICQRGTSLTIQCQVDSQVTMMFWYRQQPGQSLTLIATANQGSEATYESGFVIDKFPISRPNLTFSTLTVSNMSPEDSSIYLCSVEGQTSGAFFGQGTRLTVV.

The chain couples TRBV4-2 to TRBJ2-1; TCRdb selects TRBD2, and the lack of DNA leaves this call unchecked. The CDR3 extends over 16 amino acids. CDR1 LGHNA and CDR2 YNFKEQ come from the germline V gene. The CDR3 reads CASSQLTSASGDEQFF.

V is TRBV20-1 and J is TRBJ2-3; there is no DNA to check the TCRdb D call of TRBD2. CDR1 is DFQATT, CDR2 SNEGSKA, per germline (reference sequence). This CDR3 has 14 amino acids. The CDR3 spells CSAHSGRPTDTQYF.

The chain is built from TRBV4-1 and TRBJ2-2; TCRdb designates TRBD2, a call that cannot be tested without DNA. The CDR3 loop spans 16 amino acids. Per germline, CDR1 MGHRA and CDR2 YSYEKL. The CDR3: CASSGLAGVGNGELFF.

The chain couples TRBV25-1 to TRBJ2-2. The CDR3 totals 15 residues. The germline CDR1 and CDR2 sequences are MGHDK and SYGVNS. CDR3 amino acids: CASSETRTVTGELFF.

This chain's CDR3 is CASSLEWIGEQYF. V is TRBV7-6 and J is TRBJ2-7. Germline V lookup: CDR1 SGHVS, CDR2 FNYEAQ. This CDR3 region has 13 residues.

This clonotype is labeled medium-sized based on frequency. The genes are TRBV12-3 or TRBV12-4 and TRBJ1-1; TCRdb's D call of TRBD1 is untestable without DNA. The CDR3 totals 13 residues. The CDR3 loop reads CASSLQGNTEAFF.

The rearrangement links TRBV7-3 to TRBJ1-5. The CDR3 loop spans 14 amino acids. Germline V gene data show CDR1 as SGHTA and CDR2 as FQGTGA. CDR3 residues: CASSLTHTNQPQHF.